These T cell receptor beta chains were read from a single sample in a study of lymphopenia after photon versus proton radiotherapy. The repertoire was sequenced with immunoSEQ multiplex PCR; TCRdb's copy has only in-frame clones and lacks some. This sample has around 63,000 clones, with roughly 86% found just once. Sequences were derived from peripheral blood, sampled from a patient treated with photon-based radiotherapy. The receptors derive from a man aged 35 to 55 with gastric cancer. The CDR3 runs from the conserved cysteine through the conserved F or W. Fields, in order: J gene, V gene, CDR3 protein.

>TRBJ1-4|TRBV6-6
CASSARGGNEKLFF
>TRBJ1-2|TRBV12-5
CASMGPWDYGYTF
>TRBJ1-3|TRBV5-1
CASSLWGDSSGNTIYF
>TRBJ1-2|TRBV15
CATSRDLDSNYGYTF
>TRBJ1-4|TRBV4-1
CASSQAGRVGEKLFF
>TRBJ1-1|TRBV5-1
CASSLSRMNTEAFF
>TRBJ1-5|TRBV2
CASTDGYSNQPQHF
>TRBJ2-1|TRBV19
CASSIAPSSYNEQFF
>TRBJ1-1|TRBV18
CASSPINTEAFF
>TRBJ2-2|TRBV7-2
CASSWVNTGELFF
>TRBJ1-1|TRBV18
CASSTGGTEAFF
>TRBJ2-7|TRBV9
CASSVRADSYEQYF
>TRBJ1-3|TRBV9
CASSAGLSGNTIYF
>TRBJ2-7|TRBV20-1
CSALRGGAMYF
>TRBJ2-5|TRBV11-3
CASSLEGAGQETQYF
>TRBJ1-5|TRBV2
CASIRDRNQPQHF
>TRBJ2-3|TRBV29-1
CSVGTSTDTQYF
>TRBJ2-4|TRBV6-5
CASSYVQGEAKNIQYF
>TRBJ2-6|TRBV4-3
CASSQRTGGSGANVLTF
>TRBJ1-1|TRBV4-2
CASSQGREAFF
>TRBJ2-7|TRBV12-5
CASGPRIYEQYF
>TRBJ1-1|TRBV30
CAWINRGGRRAFF
>TRBJ2-5|TRBV5-4
CASSSGGNQETQYF
>TRBJ2-1|TRBV5-4
CASSLEGQDLNSEQFF